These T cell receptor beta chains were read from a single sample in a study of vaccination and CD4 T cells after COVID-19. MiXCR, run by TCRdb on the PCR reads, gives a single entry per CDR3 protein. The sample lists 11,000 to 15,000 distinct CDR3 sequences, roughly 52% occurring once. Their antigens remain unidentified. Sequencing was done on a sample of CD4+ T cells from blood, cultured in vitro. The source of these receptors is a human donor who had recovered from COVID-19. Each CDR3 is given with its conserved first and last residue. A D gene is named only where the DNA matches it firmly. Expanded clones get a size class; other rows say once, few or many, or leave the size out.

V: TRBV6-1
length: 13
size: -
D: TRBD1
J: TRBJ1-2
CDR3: CASTPTGEGGYTF
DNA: TGTGCCAGCACCCCGACAGGGGAAGGGGGCTACACCTTC

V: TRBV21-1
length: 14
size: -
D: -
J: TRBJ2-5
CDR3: CASSKGQQSETQYF
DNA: TGTGCCAGCAGCAAGGGCCAACAGAGTGAGACCCAGTACTTC

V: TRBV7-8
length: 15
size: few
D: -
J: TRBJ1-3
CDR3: CASSLREGSGNTIYF
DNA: TGTGCCAGCAGCTTAAGGGAGGGTTCTGGAAACACCATATATTTT

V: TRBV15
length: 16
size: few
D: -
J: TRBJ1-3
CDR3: CATSRAGAQGGNTIYF
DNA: TGTGCCACCAGCAGAGCTGGAGCCCAGGGTGGAAACACCATATATTTT

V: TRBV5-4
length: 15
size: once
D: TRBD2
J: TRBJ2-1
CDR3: CASSSGTSGRNEQFF
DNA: TGTGCCAGCAGCTCCGGGACTAGCGGGAGAAATGAGCAGTTCTTC

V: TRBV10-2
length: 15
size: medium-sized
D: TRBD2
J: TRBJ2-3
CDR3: CASSGSGGVIDTQYF
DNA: TGCGCCAGCAGTGGTAGCGGGGGGGTCATAGATACGCAGTATTTT

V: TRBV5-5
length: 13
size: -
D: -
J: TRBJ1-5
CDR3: CASSFRDPQAQHF
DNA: TGTGCCAGCAGCTTCCGGGACCCCCAAGCCCAGCATTTT

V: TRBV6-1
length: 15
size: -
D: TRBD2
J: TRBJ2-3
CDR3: CASRRLADPTDTQYF
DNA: TGTGCCAGCCGGCGGCTAGCGGACCCCACAGATACGCAGTATTTT

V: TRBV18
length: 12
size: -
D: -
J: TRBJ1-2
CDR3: CASSEGDYGYTF
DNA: TGTGCCAGCTCTGAGGGCGACTATGGCTACACCTTC

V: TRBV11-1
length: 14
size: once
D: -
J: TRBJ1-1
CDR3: CASSEMGGATEAFF
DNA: TGTGCCAGCAGCGAAATGGGGGGGGCCACTGAAGCTTTCTTT

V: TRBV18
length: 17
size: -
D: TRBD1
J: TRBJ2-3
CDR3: CASSPTYGTGSTDTQYF
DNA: TGTGCCAGCTCACCAACCTACGGGACAGGGAGCACAGATACGCAGTATTTT

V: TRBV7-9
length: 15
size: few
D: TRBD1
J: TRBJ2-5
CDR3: CASSYPTQGAETQYF
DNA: TGTGCCAGCAGCTACCCCACCCAGGGGGCTGAGACCCAGTACTTC

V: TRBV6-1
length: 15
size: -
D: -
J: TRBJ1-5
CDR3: CASRYDRHSNQPQHF
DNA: TGTGCCAGCAGATATGACAGACATAGCAATCAGCCCCAGCATTTT

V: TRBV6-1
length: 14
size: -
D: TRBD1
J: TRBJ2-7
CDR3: CASRDRGLFNEQYF
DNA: TGTGCCAGCAGGGACAGGGGGCTTTTTAACGAGCAGTACTTC

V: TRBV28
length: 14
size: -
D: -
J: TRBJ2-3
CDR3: CASNRAGHTDTQYF
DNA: TGTGCCAGCAATCGGGCGGGGCACACAGATACGCAGTATTTT

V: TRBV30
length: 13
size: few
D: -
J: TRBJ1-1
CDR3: CAWGPAGNTEAFF
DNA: TGTGCCTGGGGGCCGGCGGGGAACACTGAAGCTTTCTTT

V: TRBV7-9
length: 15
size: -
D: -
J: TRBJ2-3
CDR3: CASSPGLAETDTQYF
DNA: TGTGCCAGCAGCCCCGGGTTAGCGGAGACAGATACGCAGTATTTT

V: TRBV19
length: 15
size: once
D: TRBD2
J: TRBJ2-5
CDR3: CASSSGLAGEETQYF
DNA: TGTGCCAGTAGTTCGGGACTAGCGGGAGAAGAGACCCAGTACTTC

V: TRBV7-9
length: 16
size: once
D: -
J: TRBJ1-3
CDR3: CASSFTGPLTGNTIYF
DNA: TGTGCCAGCAGCTTCACCGGGCCCCTAACTGGAAACACCATATATTTT

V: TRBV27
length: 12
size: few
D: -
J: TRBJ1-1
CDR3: CASMAYNTEAFF
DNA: TGTGCCAGCATGGCCTATAACACTGAAGCTTTCTTT

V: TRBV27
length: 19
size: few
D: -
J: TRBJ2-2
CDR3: CASSPYSATGRSNTGELFF
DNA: TGTGCCAGCAGTCCATATTCGGCTACAGGGCGCTCGAACACCGGGGAGCTGTTTTTT

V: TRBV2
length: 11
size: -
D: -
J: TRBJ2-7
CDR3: CASSDRLASYF
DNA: TGTGCCAGCAGTGATAGGCTAGCTTCGTACTTC

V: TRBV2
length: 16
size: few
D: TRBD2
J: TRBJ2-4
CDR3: CASSSHSAGGPNIQYF
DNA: TGTGCCAGCAGTTCTCACTCAGCGGGAGGGCCGAACATTCAGTACTTC

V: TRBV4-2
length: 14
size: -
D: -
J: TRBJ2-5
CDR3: CASSQSGGGETQYF
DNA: TGTGCCAGCAGCCAGAGCGGTGGGGGGGAGACCCAGTACTTC

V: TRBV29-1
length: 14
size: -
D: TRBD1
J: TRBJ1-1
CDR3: CSVTRTGLNTEAFF
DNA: TGCAGCGTTACTCGGACAGGGTTGAACACTGAAGCTTTCTTT

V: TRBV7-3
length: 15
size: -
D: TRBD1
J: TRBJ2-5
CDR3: CASSSDRGQQETQYF
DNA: TGTGCCAGCAGCTCAGACAGGGGACAACAAGAGACCCAGTACTTC

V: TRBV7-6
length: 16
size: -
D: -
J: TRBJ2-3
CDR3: CASSSGISRYTDTQYF
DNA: TGTGCCAGCAGCTCCGGAATCTCGCGTTACACAGATACGCAGTATTTT

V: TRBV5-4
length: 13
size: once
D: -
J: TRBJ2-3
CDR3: CASSPPGSDTQYF
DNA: TGTGCCAGCAGCCCCCCGGGTTCAGATACGCAGTATTTT

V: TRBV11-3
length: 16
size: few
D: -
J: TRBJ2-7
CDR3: CASSFSPRELSYEQYF
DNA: TGTGCCAGCAGCTTCTCTCCTAGGGAACTCTCCTACGAGCAGTACTTC

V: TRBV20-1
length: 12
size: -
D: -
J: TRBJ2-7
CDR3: CSAGTRNGEQYF
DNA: TGCAGTGCTGGAACCCGAAATGGGGAGCAGTACTTC

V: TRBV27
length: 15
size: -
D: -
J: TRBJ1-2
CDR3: CASSLSWGANYGYTF
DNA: TGTGCCAGCAGTTTATCATGGGGGGCTAACTATGGCTACACCTTC

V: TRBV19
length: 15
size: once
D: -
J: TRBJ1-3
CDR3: CASSRRVSSGNTIYF
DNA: TGTGCCAGTAGTCGGAGGGTTAGCTCTGGAAACACCATATATTTT

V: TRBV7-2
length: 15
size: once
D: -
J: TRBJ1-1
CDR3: CASSLGGGMNTEAFF
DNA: TGTGCCAGCAGCTTAGGAGGGGGTATGAACACTGAAGCTTTCTTT

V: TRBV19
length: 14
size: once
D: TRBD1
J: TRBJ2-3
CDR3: CASSTRQGTDTQYF
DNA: TGTGCCAGTAGTACCCGACAGGGGACAGATACGCAGTATTTT

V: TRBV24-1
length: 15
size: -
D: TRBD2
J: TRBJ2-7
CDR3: CATSDSRGLAFEQYF
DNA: TGTGCCACCAGTGATTCTCGGGGACTAGCCTTCGAGCAGTACTTC

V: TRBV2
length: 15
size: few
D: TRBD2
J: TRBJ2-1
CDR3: CASSDGTIGASEQFF
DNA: TGTGCCAGCAGTGATGGGACTATTGGGGCTAGTGAGCAGTTCTTC

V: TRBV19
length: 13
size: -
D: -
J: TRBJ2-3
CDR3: CASSVAQEHAQYF
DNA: TGTGCCAGTAGTGTTGCACAGGAGCACGCGCAGTATTTT

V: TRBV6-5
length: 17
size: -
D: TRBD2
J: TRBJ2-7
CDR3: CASSYPRLAGDSYEQYF
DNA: TGTGCCAGCAGTTACCCTAGACTAGCGGGTGACTCCTACGAGCAGTACTTC

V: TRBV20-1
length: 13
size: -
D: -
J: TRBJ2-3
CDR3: CSLEAEGTDTQYF
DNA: TGCAGCTTAGAGGCGGAAGGCACAGATACGCAGTATTTT

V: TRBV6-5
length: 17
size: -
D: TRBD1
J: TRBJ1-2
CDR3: CASSYNSRDRGNYGYTF
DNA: TGTGCCAGCAGTTACAATAGCCGGGACAGGGGGAACTATGGCTACACCTTC

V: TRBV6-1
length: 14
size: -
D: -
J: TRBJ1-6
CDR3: CASKTGTLNSPLHF
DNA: TGTGCCAGTAAGACCGGGACACTGAATTCACCCCTCCACTTT

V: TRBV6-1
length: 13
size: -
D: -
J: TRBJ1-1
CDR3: CASRAGDNTEAFF
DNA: TGTGCCAGCAGAGCGGGAGATAACACTGAAGCTTTCTTT

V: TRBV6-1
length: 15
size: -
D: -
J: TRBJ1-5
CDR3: CASRQGTDSNQPQHF
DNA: TGTGCCAGCAGACAAGGGACGGATAGCAATCAGCCCCAGCATTTT

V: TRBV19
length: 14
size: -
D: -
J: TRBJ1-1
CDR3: CASSTNRVLTEAFF
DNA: TGTGCCAGTAGTACAAACAGGGTTCTTACTGAAGCTTTCTTT

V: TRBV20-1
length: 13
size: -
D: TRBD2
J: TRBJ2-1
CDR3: CSATSGSYNEQFF
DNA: TGCAGTGCTACTAGCGGCTCCTACAATGAGCAGTTCTTC